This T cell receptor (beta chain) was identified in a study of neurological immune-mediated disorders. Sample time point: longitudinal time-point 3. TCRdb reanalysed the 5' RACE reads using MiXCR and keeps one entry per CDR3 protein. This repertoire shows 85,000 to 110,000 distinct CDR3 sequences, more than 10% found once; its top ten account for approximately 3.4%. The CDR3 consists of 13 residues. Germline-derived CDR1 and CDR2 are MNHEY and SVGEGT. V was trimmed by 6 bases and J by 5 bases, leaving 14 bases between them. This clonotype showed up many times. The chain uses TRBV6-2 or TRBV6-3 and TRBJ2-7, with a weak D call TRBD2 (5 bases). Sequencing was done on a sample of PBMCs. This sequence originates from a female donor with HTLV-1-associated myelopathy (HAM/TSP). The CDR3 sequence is CASRNGVWNEQYF. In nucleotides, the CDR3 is TGTGCCAGCAGGAACGGGGTGTGGAACGAGCAGTACTTC.